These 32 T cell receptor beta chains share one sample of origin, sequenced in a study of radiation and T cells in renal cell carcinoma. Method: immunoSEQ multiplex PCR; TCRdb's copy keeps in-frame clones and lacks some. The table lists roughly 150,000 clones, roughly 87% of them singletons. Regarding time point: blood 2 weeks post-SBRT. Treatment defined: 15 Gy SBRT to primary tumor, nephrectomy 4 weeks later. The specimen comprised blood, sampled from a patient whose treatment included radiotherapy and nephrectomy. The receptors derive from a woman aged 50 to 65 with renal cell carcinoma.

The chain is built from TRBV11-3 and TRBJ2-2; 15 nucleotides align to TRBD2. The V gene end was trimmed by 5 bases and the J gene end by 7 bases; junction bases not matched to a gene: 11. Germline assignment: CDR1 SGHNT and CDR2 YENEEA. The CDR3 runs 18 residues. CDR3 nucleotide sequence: TGTGCCAGCAGCCGACTCGGGACTAGCGGGGGGTATGTCGGGGAGCTGTTTTTT. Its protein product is CASSRLGTSGGYVGELFF. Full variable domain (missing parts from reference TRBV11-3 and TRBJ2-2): EAGVVQSPRYKIIEKKQPVAFWCNPISGHNTLYWYLQNLGQGPELLIRYENEEAVDDSQLPKDRFSAERLKGVDSTLKIQPAELGDSAVYLCASSRLGTSGGYVGELFFGEGSRLTVL.

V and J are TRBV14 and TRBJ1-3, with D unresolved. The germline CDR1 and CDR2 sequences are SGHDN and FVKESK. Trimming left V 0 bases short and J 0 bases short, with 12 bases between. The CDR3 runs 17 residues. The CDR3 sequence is CASSQDRRHLSGNTIYF. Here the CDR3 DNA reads TGTGCCAGCAGCCAAGATCGCCGCCACCTCTCTGGAAACACCATATATTTT.

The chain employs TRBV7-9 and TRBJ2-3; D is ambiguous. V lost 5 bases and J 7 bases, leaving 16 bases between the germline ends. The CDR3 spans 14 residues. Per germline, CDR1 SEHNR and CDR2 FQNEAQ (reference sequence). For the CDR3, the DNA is TGTGCCAGCAGCCCTCTCATGAGCCAGCATACGCAGTATTTT. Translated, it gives CASSPLMSQHTQYF.

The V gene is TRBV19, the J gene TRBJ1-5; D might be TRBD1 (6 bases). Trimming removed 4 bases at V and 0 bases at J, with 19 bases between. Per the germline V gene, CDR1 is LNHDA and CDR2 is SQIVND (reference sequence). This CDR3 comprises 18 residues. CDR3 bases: TGTGCCAGTAGTAGCCGGGGGGGCCTAAGCTATAGCAATCAGCCCCAGCATTTT. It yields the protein CASSSRGGLSYSNQPQHF.

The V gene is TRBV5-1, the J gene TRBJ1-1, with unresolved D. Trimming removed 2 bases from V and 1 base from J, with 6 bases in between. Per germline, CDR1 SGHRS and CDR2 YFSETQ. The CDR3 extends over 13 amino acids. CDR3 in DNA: TGCGCCAGCAGCTTTGACGAGAACACTGAAGCTTTCTTT. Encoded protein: CASSFDENTEAFF.

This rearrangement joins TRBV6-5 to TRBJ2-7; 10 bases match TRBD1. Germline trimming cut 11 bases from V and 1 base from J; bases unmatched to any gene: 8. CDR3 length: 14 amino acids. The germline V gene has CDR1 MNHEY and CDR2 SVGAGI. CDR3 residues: CASQPDRGSYEQYF. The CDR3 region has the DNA TGTGCCTCCCAACCGGACAGGGGGTCCTACGAGCAGTACTTC.

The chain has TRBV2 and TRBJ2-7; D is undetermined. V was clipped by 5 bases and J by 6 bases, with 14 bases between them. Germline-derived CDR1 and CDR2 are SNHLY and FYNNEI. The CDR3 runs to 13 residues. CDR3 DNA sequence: TGTGCCAGCAGTCCCCCCCTCGGGCCCGAGCAGTACTTC. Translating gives CASSPPLGPEQYF. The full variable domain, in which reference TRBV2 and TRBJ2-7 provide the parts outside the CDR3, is EPEVTQTPSHQVTQMGQEVILRCVPISNHLYFYWYRQILGQKVEFLVSFYNNEISEKSEIFDDQFSVERPDGSNFTLKIRSTKLEDSAMYFCASSPPLGPEQYFGPGTRLTVT.

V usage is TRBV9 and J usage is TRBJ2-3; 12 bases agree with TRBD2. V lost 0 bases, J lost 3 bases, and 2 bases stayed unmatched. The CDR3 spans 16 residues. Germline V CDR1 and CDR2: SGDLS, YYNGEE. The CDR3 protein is CASSVAGLAGTDTQYF. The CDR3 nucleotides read TGTGCCAGCAGCGTAGCTGGACTAGCGGGGACAGATACGCAGTATTTT.

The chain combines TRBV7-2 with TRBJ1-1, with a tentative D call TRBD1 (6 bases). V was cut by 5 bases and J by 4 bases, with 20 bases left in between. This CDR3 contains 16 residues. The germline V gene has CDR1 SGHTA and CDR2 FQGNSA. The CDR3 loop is CASSPLWGAGATEAFF. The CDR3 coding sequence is TGTGCCAGCAGCCCCTTATGGGGCGCAGGGGCCACTGAAGCTTTCTTT. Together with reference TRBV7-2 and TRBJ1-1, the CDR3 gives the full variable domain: GAGVSQSPSNKVTEKGKDVELRCDPISGHTALYWYRQSLGQGLEFLIYFQGNSAPDKSGLPSDRFSAERTGGSVSTLTIQRTQQEDSAVYLCASSPLWGAGATEAFFGQGTRLTVV.

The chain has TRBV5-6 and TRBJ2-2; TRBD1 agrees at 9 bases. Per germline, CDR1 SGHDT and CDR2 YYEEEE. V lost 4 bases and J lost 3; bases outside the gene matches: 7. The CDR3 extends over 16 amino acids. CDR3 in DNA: TGTGCCAGCAGCAATCCGGGACAGGGCTACACCGGGGAGCTGTTTTTT. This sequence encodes CASSNPGQGYTGELFF.

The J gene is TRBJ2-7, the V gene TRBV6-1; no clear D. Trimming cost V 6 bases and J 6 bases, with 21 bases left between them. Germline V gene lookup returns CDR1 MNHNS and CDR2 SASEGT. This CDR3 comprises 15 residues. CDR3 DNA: TGTGCCAGCAGCCGACCTGACTGGAGCTCTTTCGAGCAGTACTTC. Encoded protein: CASSRPDWSSFEQYF.

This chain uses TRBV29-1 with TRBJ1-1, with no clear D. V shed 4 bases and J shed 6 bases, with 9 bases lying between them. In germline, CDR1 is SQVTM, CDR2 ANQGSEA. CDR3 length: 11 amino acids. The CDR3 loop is CSVVRAAEAFF. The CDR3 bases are TGCAGCGTTGTTAGAGCGGCTGAAGCTTTCTTT. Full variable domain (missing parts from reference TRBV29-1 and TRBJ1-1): SAVISQKPSRDICQRGTSLTIQCQVDSQVTMMFWYRQQPGQSLTLIATANQGSEATYESGFVIDKFPISRPNLTFSTLTVSNMSPEDSSIYLCSVVRAAEAFFGQGTRLTVV.

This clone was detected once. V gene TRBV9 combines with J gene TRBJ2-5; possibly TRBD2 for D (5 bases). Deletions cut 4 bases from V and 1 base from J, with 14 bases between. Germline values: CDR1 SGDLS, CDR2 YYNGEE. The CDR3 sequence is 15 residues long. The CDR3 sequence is CASSLNPGSQETQYF. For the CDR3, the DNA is TGTGCCAGCAGCCTGAACCCGGGAAGCCAAGAGACCCAGTACTTC.

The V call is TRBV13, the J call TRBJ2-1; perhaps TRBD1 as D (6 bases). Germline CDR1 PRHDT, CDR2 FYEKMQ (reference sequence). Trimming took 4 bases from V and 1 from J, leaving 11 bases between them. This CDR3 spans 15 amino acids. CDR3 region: CASSYRDASYNEQFF. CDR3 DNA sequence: TGTGCCAGCAGCTACAGGGATGCGTCCTACAATGAGCAGTTCTTC.

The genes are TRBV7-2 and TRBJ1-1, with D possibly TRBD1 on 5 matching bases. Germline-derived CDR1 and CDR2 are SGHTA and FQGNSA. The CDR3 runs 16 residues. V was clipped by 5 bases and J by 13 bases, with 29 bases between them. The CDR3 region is CASSLNPPGPSSFGFF. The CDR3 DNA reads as TGTGCCAGCAGCCTAAATCCACCGGGACCTTCCAGTTTTGGTTTCTTT. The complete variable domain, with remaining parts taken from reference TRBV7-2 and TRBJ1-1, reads GAGVSQSPSNKVTEKGKDVELRCDPISGHTALYWYRQSLGQGLEFLIYFQGNSAPDKSGLPSDRFSAERTGGSVSTLTIQRTQQEDSAVYLCASSLNPPGPSSFGFFGQGTRLTVV.

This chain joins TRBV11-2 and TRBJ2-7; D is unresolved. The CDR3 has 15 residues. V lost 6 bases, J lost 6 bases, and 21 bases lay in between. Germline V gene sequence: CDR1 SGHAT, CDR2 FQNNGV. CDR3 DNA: TGTGCCAGCAGAAATCCGGGTCGTCTTAAAGCCGAGCAGTACTTC. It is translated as CASRNPGRLKAEQYF.

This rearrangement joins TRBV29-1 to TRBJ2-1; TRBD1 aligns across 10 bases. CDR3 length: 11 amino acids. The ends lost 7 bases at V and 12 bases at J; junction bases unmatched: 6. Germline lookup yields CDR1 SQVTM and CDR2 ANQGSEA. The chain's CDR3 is CSGGQGMGQFF. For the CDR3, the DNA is TGCAGCGGGGGACAGGGGATGGGGCAGTTCTTC.

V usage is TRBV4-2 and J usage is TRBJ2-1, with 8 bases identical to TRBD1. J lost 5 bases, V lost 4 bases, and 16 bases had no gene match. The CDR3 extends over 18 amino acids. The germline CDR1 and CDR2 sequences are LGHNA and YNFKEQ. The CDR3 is CASSLQDARTGTDNEQFF. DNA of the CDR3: TGTGCCAGCAGCCTACAAGATGCCAGGACAGGGACGGACAATGAGCAGTTCTTC.

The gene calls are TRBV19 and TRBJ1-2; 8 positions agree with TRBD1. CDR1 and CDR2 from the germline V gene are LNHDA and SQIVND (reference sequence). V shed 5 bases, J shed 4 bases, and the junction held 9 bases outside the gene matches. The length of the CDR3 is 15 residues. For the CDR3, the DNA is TGTGCCAGTAGTGTAGGACAGGGCGGATTCTATGGCTACACCTTC. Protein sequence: CASSVGQGGFYGYTF.

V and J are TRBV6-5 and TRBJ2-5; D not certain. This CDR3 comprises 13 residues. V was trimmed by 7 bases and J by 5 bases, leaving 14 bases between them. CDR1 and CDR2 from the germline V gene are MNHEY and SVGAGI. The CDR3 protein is CASIPGFGETQYF. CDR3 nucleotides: TGTGCCAGCATACCGGGTTTCGGGGAGACCCAGTACTTC.

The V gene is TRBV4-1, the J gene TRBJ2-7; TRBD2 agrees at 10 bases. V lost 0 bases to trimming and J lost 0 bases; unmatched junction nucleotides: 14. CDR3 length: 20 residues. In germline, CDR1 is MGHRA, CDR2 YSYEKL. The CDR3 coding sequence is TGCGCCAGCAGCCAAGAGCGATTCCTAGCGGGGGCCTCAAGCTCCTACGAGCAGTACTTC. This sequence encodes CASSQERFLAGASSSYEQYF.

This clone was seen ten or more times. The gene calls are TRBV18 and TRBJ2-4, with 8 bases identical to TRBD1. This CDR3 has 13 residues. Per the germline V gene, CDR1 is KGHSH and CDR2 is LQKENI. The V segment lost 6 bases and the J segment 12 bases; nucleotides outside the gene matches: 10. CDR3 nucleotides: TGTGCCAGCTCCCTCACGGACAGGGACGGTCAGTACTTC. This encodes CASSLTDRDGQYF.

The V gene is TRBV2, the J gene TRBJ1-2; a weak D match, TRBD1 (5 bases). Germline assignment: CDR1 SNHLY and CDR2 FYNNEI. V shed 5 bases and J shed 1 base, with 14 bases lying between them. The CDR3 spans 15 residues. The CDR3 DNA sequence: TGTGCCAGCAGTCCCCTGGCAGGGAGTAACTATGGCTACACCTTC. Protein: CASSPLAGSNYGYTF.

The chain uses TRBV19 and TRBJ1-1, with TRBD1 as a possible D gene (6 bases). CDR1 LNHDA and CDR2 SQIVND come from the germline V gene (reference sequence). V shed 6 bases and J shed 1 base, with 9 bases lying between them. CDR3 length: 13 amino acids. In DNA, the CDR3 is TGTGCCAGTAGGGCGGACAGGAACACTGAAGCTTTCTTT. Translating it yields CASRADRNTEAFF.

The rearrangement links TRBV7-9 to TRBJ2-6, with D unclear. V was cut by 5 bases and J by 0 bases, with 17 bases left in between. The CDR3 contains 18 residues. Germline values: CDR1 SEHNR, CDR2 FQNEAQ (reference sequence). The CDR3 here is CASSPVSVFSSGANVLTF. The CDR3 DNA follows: TGTGCCAGCAGCCCAGTCTCGGTATTTAGCTCTGGGGCCAACGTCCTGACTTTC. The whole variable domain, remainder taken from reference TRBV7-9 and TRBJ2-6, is DTGVSQNPRHKITKRGQNVTFRCDPISEHNRLYWYRQTLGQGPEFLTYFQNEAQLEKSRLLSDRFSAERPKGSFSTLEIQRTEQGDSAMYLCASSPVSVFSSGANVLTFGAGSRLTVL.

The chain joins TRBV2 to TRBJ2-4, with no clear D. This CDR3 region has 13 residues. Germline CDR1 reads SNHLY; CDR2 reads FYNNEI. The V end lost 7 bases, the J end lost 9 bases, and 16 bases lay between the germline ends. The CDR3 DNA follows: TGTGCCAGCATCCCTCTCCCAGTGGGCATTCAGTACTTC. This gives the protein CASIPLPVGIQYF.

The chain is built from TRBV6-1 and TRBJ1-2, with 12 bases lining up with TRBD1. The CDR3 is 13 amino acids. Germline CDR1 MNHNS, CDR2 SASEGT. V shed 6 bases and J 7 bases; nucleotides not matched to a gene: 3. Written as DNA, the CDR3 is TGTGCCAGCAGGGGACAGGGGGCGTCTGGCTACACCTTC. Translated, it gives CASRGQGASGYTF.

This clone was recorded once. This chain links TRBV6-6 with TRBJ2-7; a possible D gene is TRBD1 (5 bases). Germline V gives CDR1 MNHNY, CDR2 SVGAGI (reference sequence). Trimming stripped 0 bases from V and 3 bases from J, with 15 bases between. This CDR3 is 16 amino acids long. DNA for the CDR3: TGTGCCAGCAGTTACTCCATCAGAGACAGCCTCTACGAGCAGTACTTC. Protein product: CASSYSIRDSLYEQYF.

CDR3 sequence reads: CASTFGGRGYTF. For the CDR3, the DNA is TGTGCCAGCACTTTCGGGGGTAGGGGCTACACCTTC. The rearrangement joins TRBV6-6 to TRBJ1-2; D may be TRBD1 (5 bases). This CDR3 region has 12 residues. CDR1 is MNHNY and CDR2 is SVGAGI in the germline V gene (reference sequence). Deletions cut 7 bases from V and 8 bases from J, with 14 bases between.

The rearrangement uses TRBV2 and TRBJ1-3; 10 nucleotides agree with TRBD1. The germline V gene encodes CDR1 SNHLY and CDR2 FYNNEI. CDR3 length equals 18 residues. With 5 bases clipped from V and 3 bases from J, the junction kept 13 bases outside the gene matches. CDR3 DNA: TGTGCCAGCAGTCGCCGGCGTCACGACAGGGGGCTTGGAAACACCATATATTTT. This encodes CASSRRRHDRGLGNTIYF.

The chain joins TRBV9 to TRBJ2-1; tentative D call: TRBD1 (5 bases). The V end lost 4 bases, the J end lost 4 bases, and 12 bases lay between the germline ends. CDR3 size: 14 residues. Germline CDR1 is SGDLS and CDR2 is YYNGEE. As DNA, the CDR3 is TGTGCCAGCAGCTCCAGGGTAGAGTACAATGAGCAGTTCTTC. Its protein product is CASSSRVEYNEQFF.

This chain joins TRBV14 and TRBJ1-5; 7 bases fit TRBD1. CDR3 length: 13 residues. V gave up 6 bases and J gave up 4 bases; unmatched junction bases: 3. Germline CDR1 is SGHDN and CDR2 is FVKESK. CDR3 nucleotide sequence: TGTGCCAGCAGTTGGGGACAGAATCAGCCCCAGCATTTT. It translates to CASSWGQNQPQHF. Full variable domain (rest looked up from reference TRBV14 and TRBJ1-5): EAGVTQFPSHSVIEKGQTVTLRCDPISGHDNLYWYRRVMGKEIKFLLHFVKESKQDESGMPNNRFLAERTGGTYSTLKVQPAELEDSGVYFCASSWGQNQPQHFGDGTRLSIL.